This passage covers 26 T cell receptor beta chains from one sample sequenced in a study of OX40 agonist ivuxolimab in advanced cancers. Libraries were prepared by immunoSEQ multiplex PCR; TCRdb keeps only in-frame clonotypes and omits some of them. Of 35,000 to 45,000 clones listed, around 90% are singletons. This material consisted of CD4+ or CD8+ T cells sorted from blood, taken in a trial of the OX40 agonist ivuxolimab. Receptors were obtained from an adult with an advanced solid tumor such as melanoma, head and neck, liver or kidney cancer.

This sequence joins TRBV5-4 and TRBJ2-5, with TRBD2 as a possible D gene (6 bases). With 6 bases removed from V and 5 bases from J, the gap between germline ends came to 17 bases. Germline V gene lookup returns CDR1 SGHNT and CDR2 YYREEE (reference sequence). The CDR3 totals 14 residues. The CDR3: CASNRGTKPETQYF. Here the CDR3 DNA reads TGTGCCAGCAATCGGGGGACGAAGCCCGAGACCCAGTACTTC.

In DNA, the CDR3 is TGTGCCAGCAGCACACTTGGGGGATCGCGCAATGAGCAGTTCTTC. Amino acids: CASSTLGGSRNEQFF. The chain couples TRBV9 to TRBJ2-1, with D perhaps being TRBD1 or TRBD2 (5 bases each). V was clipped by 4 bases and J by 6 bases, with 17 bases between them. This CDR3 spans 15 amino acids. Germline V gene lookup returns CDR1 SGDLS and CDR2 YYNGEE.

A remark on this clone: A read error may account for a junction end that differs from germline. This sequence joins TRBV12-5 and TRBJ1-1, with a weak D call TRBD1 (6 bases). CDR3 length equals 14 residues. Germline values: CDR1 LGHNT, CDR2 FRNRAP. The CDR3 region is CASGLGPGESEAFF. In DNA, the CDR3 is TGTGCTAGTGGCTTGGGCCCAGGGGAGTCTGAAGCTTTCTTT. Drawing the rest from reference TRBV12-5 and TRBJ1-1, the complete variable domain is DARVTQTPRHKVTEMGQEVTMRCQPILGHNTVFWYRQTMMQGLELLAYFRNRAPLDDSGMPKDRFSAEMPDATLATLKIQPSEPRDSAVYFCASGLGPGESEAFFGQGTRLTVV.

This clone was observed once. The chain combines TRBV28 with TRBJ2-7; D not certain. The ends were cut back, 2 bases at V and 2 bases at J, with 7 bases in the middle. Germline lookup yields CDR1 MDHEN and CDR2 SYDVKM. This CDR3 has 13 residues. This CDR3 reads CASSLALTYEQYF. CDR3 coding DNA: TGTGCCAGCAGTTTAGCATTAACCTACGAGCAGTACTTC.

CDR3 coding DNA: TGCGCCAGCTTCGGGCACACCTACGAGCAGTACTTC. Translation: CASFGHTYEQYF. The gene calls are TRBV10-2 and TRBJ2-7, with no clear D. The CDR3 extends over 12 amino acids. In germline, CDR1 is WSHSY, CDR2 SAAADI. The V end was cut by 8 bases, the J end by 2 bases, with 10 bases between.

The chain uses TRBV5-6 and TRBJ1-1, with 8 positions matching TRBD1. CDR1 is SGHDT, CDR2 YYEEEE, per germline. This CDR3 has 14 amino acids. After removal of 2 bases from V and 10 bases from J, the junction contained 10 bases not matched to a gene. CDR3 loop: CASSLGTGGIGAFF. The CDR3 region has the DNA TGTGCCAGCAGCTTAGGGACAGGCGGTATTGGAGCTTTCTTT. The full variable domain, with the rest looked up from reference TRBV5-6 and TRBJ1-1, is DAGVTQSPTHLIKTRGQQVTLRCSPKSGHDTVSWYQQALGQGPQFIFQYYEEEERQRGNFPDRFSGHQFPNYSSELNVNALLLGDSALYLCASSLGTGGIGAFFGQGTRLTVV.

J is TRBJ2-1 and V is TRBV11-2, with 12 positions matching TRBD2. V was pared by 2 bases and J by 2 bases, with 7 bases of the junction left unmatched. The CDR3 is made up of 18 amino acids. Germline V gives CDR1 SGHAT, CDR2 FQNNGV. The CDR3 reads CASSLNVLAGGTYNEQFF. CDR3 bases: TGTGCCAGCAGCTTAAATGTCCTAGCGGGAGGGACCTACAATGAGCAGTTCTTC.

The chain links TRBV6-5 to TRBJ2-3; D is uncertain. Germline V gene data show CDR1 as MNHEY and CDR2 as SVGAGI. The V end lost 0 bases, the J end lost 4 bases, and 5 bases lay between the germline ends. This CDR3 has 13 residues. The CDR3: CASSYSRPDTQYF. The CDR3 DNA reads as TGTGCCAGCAGTTACTCACGACCAGATACGCAGTATTTT.

The chain employs TRBV28 and TRBJ2-3; 9 positions match TRBD2. The CDR3 is 15 amino acids. Germline V CDR1 and CDR2: MDHEN, SYDVKM. The V segment lost 5 bases and the J segment 5 bases; nucleotides outside the gene matches: 8. CDR3 nucleotides: TGTGCCAGCAGTGCTGTAGCGGGAGATGGAGATACGCAGTATTTT. Its translation: CASSAVAGDGDTQYF.

The rearrangement links TRBV5-6 to TRBJ2-7; D perhaps matches TRBD1 (5 bases). This CDR3 comprises 13 residues. The germline CDR1 and CDR2 sequences are SGHDT and YYEEEE. With 1 base removed from V and 4 bases from J, the gap between germline ends came to 9 bases. The CDR3 here is CASSLTGMYEQYF. CDR3 nucleotides: TGTGCCAGCAGCTTGACAGGAATGTACGAGCAGTACTTC.

The chain employs TRBV7-9 and TRBJ2-3; a possible D gene is TRBD1 (7 bases). CDR1 and CDR2 from the germline V gene are SEHNR and FQNEAQ (reference sequence). The V end was cut by 5 bases, the J end by 4 bases, with 22 bases between. The CDR3 length is 17 residues. The CDR3 region is CASSLGGTRDRPDTQYF. The CDR3 coding sequence is TGTGCCAGCAGCCTTGGGGGGACTCGGGACAGACCAGATACGCAGTATTTT. Together with reference TRBV7-9 and TRBJ2-3, the CDR3 gives the full variable domain: DTGVSQNPRHKITKRGQNVTFRCDPISEHNRLYWYRQTLGQGPEFLTYFQNEAQLEKSRLLSDRFSAERPKGSFSTLEIQRTEQGDSAMYLCASSLGGTRDRPDTQYFGPGTRLTVL.

This rearrangement joins TRBV7-3 to TRBJ2-5, with D perhaps assigned TRBD1 or TRBD2 (5 bases each). TRBJ2-7 matches the DNA end more closely, so the J call is doubtful. The CDR3 length is 15 residues. Per germline, CDR1 SGHTA and CDR2 FQGTGA. The CDR3 protein is CASSLIGSGQGEQYF. The CDR3 bases are TGTGCCAGCAGCTTAATCGGCAGCGGCCAGGGCGAGCAGTACTTC.

This clone was observed a single time. V gene TRBV9 combines with J gene TRBJ2-2; 13 nucleotides align to TRBD2. Trimming removed 3 bases from V and 7 bases from J; junction bases left unmatched: 9. The CDR3 consists of 17 residues. CDR1 is SGDLS, CDR2 YYNGEE, per germline. The CDR3 spells CASSGATSGRYGGELFF. The CDR3 DNA reads as TGTGCCAGCAGCGGAGCGACTAGCGGGAGGTATGGCGGGGAGCTGTTTTTT.

The gene calls are TRBV6-6 and TRBJ2-3, with a possible D match to TRBD1 (5 bases). The length of the CDR3 is 15 residues. In germline, CDR1 is MNHNY, CDR2 SVGAGI (reference sequence). With 0 bases removed from V and 0 bases from J, the gap between germline ends came to 7 bases. CDR3 loop: CASSYSKGSTDTQYF. For the CDR3, the DNA is TGTGCCAGCAGTTACTCGAAGGGGAGCACAGATACGCAGTATTTT.

The chain links TRBV4-3 to TRBJ1-3; no clear D gene. This CDR3 comprises 15 residues. Germline V gene data show CDR1 as LGHNA and CDR2 as YSLEER. The V and J ends lost 0 bases and 1 base respectively, with 7 bases between them. The CDR3 here is CASSQEAGSGNTIYF. Written as DNA, the CDR3 is TGCGCCAGCAGCCAAGAAGCGGGGTCTGGAAACACCATATATTTT.

The CDR3, as DNA: TGCGCCAGCAGCATTACAGGGTCTGGGGCCAACGTCCTGACTTTC. It specifies CASSITGSGANVLTF. V usage is TRBV10-2 and J usage is TRBJ2-6; weak D call: TRBD1 (6 bases). There are 15 residues in the CDR3. Germline V gene sequence: CDR1 WSHSY, CDR2 SAAADI. V was pared by 6 bases and J by 1 base, with 10 bases between.

The V and J genes are TRBV4-2 and TRBJ2-1, with D uncertain. V was cut by 1 base and J by 7 bases, with 20 bases left in between. Germline CDR1 and CDR2: LGHNA and YNFKEQ. CDR3 size: 17 residues. CDR3: CASSQVVGDSMVNEQFF. The CDR3 DNA sequence: TGTGCCAGCAGCCAAGTCGTCGGAGATAGTATGGTAAATGAGCAGTTCTTC.

This rearrangement joins TRBV28 to TRBJ2-7; 10 bases are shared with TRBD2. The germline CDR1 and CDR2 sequences are MDHEN and SYDVKM. V gave up 3 bases and J gave up 2 bases; unmatched junction bases: 7. The length of the CDR3 is 16 residues. For the CDR3, the DNA is TGTGCCAGCAGTTTCCCCCCTAGCGGGAGTCCCTACGAGCAGTACTTC. Its translation: CASSFPPSGSPYEQYF.

This rearrangement joins TRBV15 to TRBJ2-2, with unresolved D. Germline lookup yields CDR1 LNHNV and CDR2 YYDKDF (reference sequence). Between the trimmed V and J ends, which lost 1 base and 4 bases, there was a span of 4 bases. This CDR3 comprises 13 residues. The CDR3 protein is CATSRVRTGELFF. DNA for the CDR3: TGTGCCACCAGCAGAGTCCGCACCGGGGAGCTGTTTTTT.

Judged by abundance, this clone is large. The chain employs TRBV7-9 and TRBJ2-1; D gene ambiguous. In germline, CDR1 is SEHNR, CDR2 FQNEAQ (reference sequence). V was cut by 4 bases and J by 7 bases, with 14 bases left in between. There are 14 residues in the CDR3. The CDR3 here is CASSSATGGNEQFF. Here the CDR3 DNA reads TGTGCCAGCAGCTCCGCCACGGGTGGGAATGAGCAGTTCTTC.

The rearrangement joins TRBV7-9 to TRBJ2-7; D assignment may be TRBD1 or TRBD2 (5 bases each). V was trimmed by 7 bases and J by 4 bases, leaving 17 bases between them. Germline V gives CDR1 SEHNR, CDR2 FQNEAQ (reference sequence). This CDR3 has 14 amino acids. The CDR3 protein is CASNFQGVLYEQYF. The DNA of the CDR3 is TGTGCCAGCAACTTTCAGGGAGTATTGTACGAGCAGTACTTC.

The chain has TRBV28 and TRBJ1-5; D possibly corresponds to TRBD1 (5 bases). The germline gives CDR1 MDHEN, CDR2 SYDVKM. V was shortened by 7 bases and J by 1 base, with 14 bases between the two germline ends. This CDR3 has 15 amino acids. CDR3 coding DNA: TGTGCCAGCATATTGCGGACAAAAAGCAATCAGCCCCAGCATTTT. Translation gives CASILRTKSNQPQHF.

The chain links TRBV27 to TRBJ2-3, with TRBD2 identical over 7 bases. Germline V gene sequence: CDR1 MNHEY, CDR2 SMNVEV (reference sequence). Losses at the gene ends were 5 bases for V and 7 bases for J; bases not matched to a gene: 9. This CDR3 is 14 amino acids long. CDR3 sequence reads: CASSLGGRGNTQYF. As DNA, the CDR3 is TGTGCCAGCAGTCTGGGCGGGAGAGGGAATACGCAGTATTTT.

The CDR3 sequence: CASSRGDDYNEQFF. Here the CDR3 DNA reads TGCGCCAGCAGTCGGGGGGACGACTACAATGAGCAGTTCTTC. V is TRBV5-1 and J is TRBJ2-1; 7 bases line up with TRBD2. Germline CDR1 SGHRS, CDR2 YFSETQ. V trimming: 5 bases; J trimming: 3 bases; junction bases outside the gene matches: 5. This CDR3 contains 14 residues.

The rearrangement links TRBV10-2 to TRBJ2-7; TRBD2 might be the D (7 bases). This CDR3 spans 13 amino acids. Trimming left V 8 bases short and J 0 bases short, with 11 bases between. Germline V gene data show CDR1 as WSHSY and CDR2 as SAAADI. The CDR3: CASRGASSYEQYF. In DNA, the CDR3 is TGCGCCAGCCGGGGGGCGAGCTCCTACGAGCAGTACTTC.

V is TRBV4-3 and J is TRBJ2-1; D may be TRBD1 (5 bases). The CDR3 loop spans 14 amino acids. Looked up from germline, CDR1 is LGHNA and CDR2 is YSLEER. Trimming stripped 0 bases from V and 9 bases from J, with 12 bases between. DNA of the CDR3: TGCGCCAGCAGCCAAGATCAGGGTTCAATTGAGCAGTTCTTC. It specifies CASSQDQGSIEQFF.